A single sample gave rise to the 14 T cell receptor beta chains below, sequenced in a study of shared clonotypes between healthy human individuals. Data came from immunoSEQ multiplex PCR; TCRdb stores just in-frame clones and leaves some out. In the table there are roughly 1 million clones, approximately 76% of which are singletons. Source material: memory CD4+ T cells sorted from blood. As for subset: CD45RA-negative fraction. The receptors come from a man aged 18 to 29 in good health.

The chain links TRBV4-3 to TRBJ2-3, with 14 bases aligning to TRBD2. J lost 6 bases, V lost 6 bases, and 11 bases had no gene match. This CDR3 has 17 residues. Germline V CDR1 and CDR2: LGHNA, YSLEER. CDR3 protein: CASSLQGLAGGMDTQYF. The CDR3, as DNA: TGCGCCAGCAGTCTACAAGGACTAGCGGGAGGTATGGATACGCAGTATTTT.

V and J are TRBV10-3 and TRBJ1-2; 8 positions agree with TRBD1. The CDR3 is 16 residues long. Trimming removed 3 bases from V and 3 bases from J; junction bases left unmatched: 9. Germline CDR1 is ENHRY and CDR2 is SYGVKD. CDR3: CAISDPDRGFDYGYTF. DNA for the CDR3: TGTGCCATCAGTGACCCCGACAGGGGTTTTGACTATGGCTACACCTTC.

The chain is built from TRBV14 and TRBJ1-2; TRBD1 matches at 8 bases. V gave up 1 base and J gave up 0 bases; unmatched junction bases: 4. From germline, CDR1 is SGHDN and CDR2 FVKESK. This CDR3 has 16 residues. DNA for the CDR3: TGTGCCAGCAGCCAAGGCGGGGGACAGGCTAACTATGGCTACACCTTC. Its protein is CASSQGGGQANYGYTF.

The chain combines TRBV11-1 with TRBJ2-7; D is unresolved. Trimming took 1 base from V and 3 from J, leaving 7 bases between them. The germline gives CDR1 SGHAT, CDR2 FQDESV (reference sequence). The CDR3 totals 13 residues. CDR3 amino acids: CASSLDSVYEQYF. As DNA, the CDR3 is TGTGCCAGCAGCTTAGATTCAGTCTACGAGCAGTACTTC.

This clone was observed once. The chain couples TRBV4-3 to TRBJ1-5, with 7 bases identical to TRBD1. Unmatched junction bases numbered 8, after V lost 0 bases and J lost 9 bases. The CDR3 has 15 residues. Germline-derived CDR1 and CDR2 are LGHNA and YSLEER. The CDR3 loop is CASSQDPAGGRPQHF. The CDR3 DNA follows: TGCGCCAGCAGCCAAGACCCCGCAGGGGGGCGGCCCCAGCATTTT.

The chain is built from TRBV10-2 and TRBJ2-2; 13 positions agree with TRBD2. The CDR3 sequence is 16 residues long. With V trimmed by 7 bases and J by 8 bases, 10 bases remained unmatched. The germline V gene encodes CDR1 WSHSY and CDR2 SAAADI. The CDR3 reads CASIRTSGGPAGELFF. DNA for the CDR3: TGCGCCAGCATAAGGACTAGCGGGGGCCCGGCGGGGGAGCTGTTTTTT.

The rearrangement links TRBV27 to TRBJ2-7, with 8 bases aligning to TRBD2. Germline V lookup: CDR1 MNHEY, CDR2 SMNVEV (reference sequence). The ends lost 7 bases at V and 2 bases at J; junction bases unmatched: 7. This CDR3 region has 14 residues. The CDR3 region is CASTRAGATYEQYF. The CDR3 bases are TGTGCCAGCACCCGAGCGGGGGCCACCTACGAGCAGTACTTC.

The genes are TRBV19 and TRBJ2-7; TRBD1 matches 11 bases. The V gene end was trimmed by 4 bases and the J gene end by 2 bases; junction bases not matched to a gene: 1. The CDR3 loop spans 14 amino acids. The germline V gene has CDR1 LNHDA and CDR2 SQIVND (reference sequence). The CDR3 coding sequence is TGTGCCAGTAGTAAGGGACAGGGGGCCTACGAGCAGTACTTC. This sequence encodes CASSKGQGAYEQYF.

The rearrangement joins TRBV4-1 to TRBJ1-2, with D possibly TRBD1 on 6 matching bases. The CDR3 totals 17 residues. The V end lost 4 bases, the J end lost 3 bases, and 21 bases lay between the germline ends. Germline V gives CDR1 MGHRA, CDR2 YSYEKL. The DNA for the CDR3 is TGCGCCAGCAGCCCGGGGACAAATACGGTAATGGACTATGGCTACACCTTC. This translates into CASSPGTNTVMDYGYTF.

The chain uses TRBV7-9 and TRBJ2-5; D is perhaps TRBD1 (7 bases). Per the germline V gene, CDR1 is SEHNR and CDR2 is FQNEAQ (reference sequence). The V end lost 2 bases, the J end lost 2 bases, and 9 bases lay between the germline ends. The CDR3 is made up of 14 amino acids. This CDR3 is CASSLSGGQETQYF. Here the CDR3 DNA reads TGTGCCAGCAGCTTATCAGGGGGGCAAGAGACCCAGTACTTC.

The chain's CDR3 is CASSLAGQLSTDTQYF. For the CDR3, the DNA is TGTGCCAGCAGCTTAGCAGGGCAGCTAAGCACAGATACGCAGTATTTT. V and J are TRBV7-8 and TRBJ2-3; no reliable D call. CDR3 size: 16 residues. The germline CDR1 and CDR2 sequences are SGHVS and FQNEAQ. V shed 0 bases and J shed 0 bases, with 10 bases lying between them.

The rearrangement links TRBV5-5 to TRBJ2-1, with 7 bases aligning to TRBD2. The V gene end was trimmed by 0 bases and the J gene end by 0 bases; junction bases not matched to a gene: 0. Germline CDR1 SGHKS, CDR2 YYEKEE (reference sequence). The CDR3 contains 15 residues. The CDR3: CASSLGEGSYNEQFF. The CDR3 DNA sequence: TGTGCCAGCAGCTTGGGGGAGGGCTCCTACAATGAGCAGTTCTTC. Drawing the rest from reference TRBV5-5 and TRBJ2-1, the complete variable domain is DAGVTQSPTHLIKTRGQQVTLRCSPISGHKSVSWYQQVLGQGPQFIFQYYEKEERGRGNFPDRFSARQFPNYSSELNVNALLLGDSALYLCASSLGEGSYNEQFFGPGTRLTVL.

DNA for the CDR3: TGTGCCAGCAGTTACTCGCCGGGTGTTGGAAATCAGCCCCAGCATTTT. It encodes CASSYSPGVGNQPQHF. The chain carries TRBV6-6 and TRBJ1-5; D is unclear. CDR3 length: 16 amino acids. Trimming stripped 0 bases from V and 4 bases from J, with 13 bases between. The germline gives CDR1 MNHNY, CDR2 SVGAGI (reference sequence).

The chain recombines TRBV19 with TRBJ1-1; TRBD1 might be the D (6 bases). Germline V gene sequence: CDR1 LNHDA, CDR2 SQIVND (reference sequence). The CDR3 has 18 amino acids. Deletions cut 7 bases from V and 1 base from J, with 25 bases between. CDR3 residues: CASTLRLAGVNRNTEAFF. For the CDR3, the DNA is TGTGCCAGTACGTTAAGGTTGGCAGGGGTAAATCGGAACACTGAAGCTTTCTTT.